A selection of T cell receptor beta chains follows, all from one sample in a study of beta chain features in type 1 diabetes. Here immunoSEQ multiplex PCR was the method, and the copy in TCRdb shows in-frame clones only, minus some. The table has 400,000 to 600,000 clones, approximately 28% seen once; the top ten hold about 0.065%. Material for sequencing was naive CD4+ T cells from blood. The origin of the receptors is a man aged 18 to 29 in good health. CDR3s include the opening cysteine and the closing phenylalanine or tryptophan. A D gene is named only where the DNA matches it firmly. Size is omitted from some rows. Given values are once, few, many or a class for expanded clones.

j_gene: TRBJ2-1; v_gene: TRBV5-6; d_gene: TRBD1; abundance: NA; CDR3aa: CASSQGQGYNEQFF; CDR3nt: TGTGCCAGCAGTCAGGGACAGGGGTACAATGAGCAGTTCTTC
j_gene: TRBJ2-5; v_gene: TRBV29-1; d_gene: NA; abundance: few; CDR3aa: CSVGTPQETQYF; CDR3nt: TGCAGCGTCGGGACACCTCAAGAGACCCAGTACTTC
j_gene: TRBJ1-4; v_gene: TRBV30; d_gene: TRBD1; abundance: NA; CDR3aa: CAWRPRDREISSLPNEKLFF; CDR3nt: TGTGCCTGGAGACCAAGGGACAGGGAGATTTCCTCTCTCCCTAATGAAAAACTGTTTTTT
j_gene: TRBJ2-5; v_gene: TRBV5-1; d_gene: TRBD1; abundance: NA; CDR3aa: CASSSREGAETQYF; CDR3nt: TGCGCCAGCAGCTCCCGAGAGGGGGCGGAGACCCAGTACTTC
j_gene: TRBJ2-5; v_gene: TRBV20-1; d_gene: NA; abundance: NA; CDR3aa: CSARFLETQYF; CDR3nt: TGCAGTGCTAGATTCCTCGAGACCCAGTACTTC
j_gene: TRBJ2-1; v_gene: TRBV7-2; d_gene: NA; abundance: few; CDR3aa: CASSWDAGEQFF; CDR3nt: TGTGCCAGCAGCTGGGACGCTGGGGAGCAGTTCTTC
j_gene: TRBJ2-1; v_gene: TRBV10-3; d_gene: TRBD2; abundance: few; CDR3aa: CAISSGSHEQFF; CDR3nt: TGTGCCATCAGCAGCGGGAGTCATGAGCAGTTCTTC
j_gene: TRBJ2-3; v_gene: TRBV25-1; d_gene: NA; abundance: NA; CDR3aa: CASSGSERSTDTQYF; CDR3nt: TGTGCCAGCAGTGGTTCGGAGCGGAGCACAGATACGCAGTATTTT
j_gene: TRBJ2-1; v_gene: TRBV7-9; d_gene: NA; abundance: NA; CDR3aa: CASSQDNYNEQFF; CDR3nt: TGTGCCAGCAGCCAGGACAACTACAATGAGCAGTTCTTC
j_gene: TRBJ2-1; v_gene: TRBV5-4; d_gene: TRBD2; abundance: NA; CDR3aa: CASSFLAGGLSEQFF; CDR3nt: TGTGCCAGCAGCTTTCTAGCGGGAGGGCTGAGTGAGCAGTTCTTC
j_gene: TRBJ2-3; v_gene: TRBV7-9; d_gene: NA; abundance: few; CDR3aa: CASSLGSVTDTQYF; CDR3nt: TGTGCCAGCAGCTTAGGTAGCGTGACAGATACGCAGTATTTT
j_gene: TRBJ2-3; v_gene: TRBV28; d_gene: NA; abundance: few; CDR3aa: CASSLSGGRPDTQYF; CDR3nt: TGTGCCAGCAGTTTGTCTGGCGGGCGGCCAGATACGCAGTATTTT
j_gene: TRBJ1-1; v_gene: TRBV6-5; d_gene: NA; abundance: few; CDR3aa: CASSRQANTEAFF; CDR3nt: TGTGCCAGCAGCCGACAAGCGAACACTGAAGCTTTCTTT
j_gene: TRBJ2-5; v_gene: TRBV4-3; d_gene: NA; abundance: once; CDR3aa: CASSQDIAVRTQYF; CDR3nt: TGCGCCAGCAGCCAAGATATTGCCGTTAGAACCCAGTACTTC
j_gene: TRBJ2-1; v_gene: TRBV28; d_gene: NA; abundance: NA; CDR3aa: CASSLNSHQFF; CDR3nt: TGTGCCAGCAGTTTAAACAGCCACCAGTTCTTC
j_gene: TRBJ2-5; v_gene: TRBV5-4; d_gene: NA; abundance: NA; CDR3aa: CASSDAQSQETQYF; CDR3nt: TGTGCCAGCAGCGACGCCCAGTCCCAAGAGACCCAGTACTTC
j_gene: TRBJ2-7; v_gene: TRBV5-1; d_gene: TRBD1; abundance: few; CDR3aa: CASRIPGQGEQYF; CDR3nt: TGCGCCAGCAGGATTCCCGGACAGGGCGAGCAGTACTTC
j_gene: TRBJ2-7; v_gene: TRBV7-2; d_gene: TRBD2; abundance: NA; CDR3aa: CASSLSIAGNYEQYF; CDR3nt: TGTGCCAGCAGCTTAAGTATAGCGGGAAACTACGAGCAGTACTTC
j_gene: TRBJ2-7; v_gene: TRBV20-1; d_gene: NA; abundance: NA; CDR3aa: CSARTIYEQYF; CDR3nt: TGCAGTGCCAGGACAATCTACGAGCAGTACTTC
j_gene: TRBJ2-3; v_gene: TRBV27; d_gene: NA; abundance: NA; CDR3aa: CASSLAGTQYF; CDR3nt: TGTGCCAGCAGTTTAGCTGGTACGCAGTATTTT
j_gene: TRBJ2-3; v_gene: TRBV29-1; d_gene: NA; abundance: few; CDR3aa: CSVPDRGGPYTDTQYF; CDR3nt: TGCAGCGTACCGGACCGAGGAGGCCCATATACCGATACGCAGTATTTT
j_gene: TRBJ1-2; v_gene: TRBV14; d_gene: TRBD1; abundance: few; CDR3aa: CASSLTGVKNYGYTF; CDR3nt: TGTGCCAGCAGCTTGACAGGGGTCAAGAACTATGGCTACACCTTC
j_gene: TRBJ2-1; v_gene: TRBV15; d_gene: TRBD2; abundance: NA; CDR3aa: CATSTGLAGDPYNEQFF; CDR3nt: TGTGCCACCAGCACTGGACTAGCGGGAGACCCGTACAATGAGCAGTTCTTC
j_gene: TRBJ2-7; v_gene: TRBV14; d_gene: NA; abundance: NA; CDR3aa: CASSQEVTTTYEQYF; CDR3nt: TGTGCCAGCAGCCAAGAAGTGACGACGACCTACGAGCAGTACTTC
j_gene: TRBJ2-3; v_gene: TRBV7-9; d_gene: TRBD2; abundance: few; CDR3aa: CASSQGLAVHF; CDR3nt: TGTGCCAGCAGCCAGGGACTAGCGGTGCATTTT
j_gene: TRBJ2-7; v_gene: TRBV18; d_gene: NA; abundance: few; CDR3aa: CASSPTADGEQYF; CDR3nt: TGTGCCAGCTCACCAACGGCGGATGGCGAGCAGTACTTC
j_gene: TRBJ2-5; v_gene: TRBV7-9; d_gene: TRBD2; abundance: few; CDR3aa: CASSFGGSGGTQYF; CDR3nt: TGTGCCAGCAGCTTCGGCGGGAGTGGAGGGACCCAGTACTTC
j_gene: TRBJ2-5; v_gene: TRBV18; d_gene: NA; abundance: few; CDR3aa: CASSYELGQETQYF; CDR3nt: TGTGCCAGCTCATACGAACTAGGACAAGAGACCCAGTACTTC
j_gene: TRBJ2-7; v_gene: TRBV30; d_gene: NA; abundance: NA; CDR3aa: CAWSVMGIQYF; CDR3nt: TGTGCCTGGAGTGTAATGGGTATACAGTACTTC
j_gene: TRBJ2-5; v_gene: TRBV2; d_gene: TRBD1; abundance: NA; CDR3aa: CASRPDRAVETQYF; CDR3nt: TGTGCCAGCAGGCCCGACAGGGCGGTTGAGACCCAGTACTTC
j_gene: TRBJ2-6; v_gene: TRBV7-9; d_gene: NA; abundance: NA; CDR3aa: CASSSLRTGANVLTF; CDR3nt: TGTGCCAGCAGCTCCCTCCGGACCGGGGCCAACGTCCTGACTTTC
j_gene: TRBJ2-5; v_gene: TRBV9; d_gene: NA; abundance: NA; CDR3aa: CASSVGAGVYQETQYF; CDR3nt: TGTGCCAGCAGCGTAGGGGCAGGGGTTTACCAAGAGACCCAGTACTTC
j_gene: TRBJ2-1; v_gene: TRBV7-9; d_gene: NA; abundance: few; CDR3aa: CASGGNSYNEQFF; CDR3nt: TGTGCCAGCGGCGGAAACTCCTACAATGAGCAGTTCTTC
j_gene: TRBJ2-7; v_gene: TRBV28; d_gene: NA; abundance: NA; CDR3aa: CASRGQPYEQYF; CDR3nt: TGTGCCAGCAGAGGACAGCCCTACGAGCAGTACTTC
j_gene: TRBJ1-2; v_gene: TRBV29-1; d_gene: TRBD1; abundance: NA; CDR3aa: CSVNTGAVYGYTF; CDR3nt: TGCAGCGTTAACACAGGGGCCGTCTATGGCTACACCTTC
j_gene: TRBJ2-7; v_gene: TRBV7-9; d_gene: TRBD1; abundance: NA; CDR3aa: CASSAGQVYYEQYF; CDR3nt: TGTGCCAGCAGCGCCGGACAGGTTTACTACGAGCAGTACTTC
j_gene: TRBJ2-3; v_gene: TRBV30; d_gene: NA; abundance: few; CDR3aa: CAWSPGSGLTDTQYF; CDR3nt: TGTGCCTGGAGTCCCGGCAGCGGGTTAACAGATACGCAGTATTTT
j_gene: TRBJ2-3; v_gene: TRBV7-2; d_gene: TRBD2; abundance: NA; CDR3aa: CASSGGGGRPDTQYF; CDR3nt: TGTGCCAGCAGCGGGGGCGGCGGGAGGCCAGATACGCAGTATTTT
j_gene: TRBJ1-5; v_gene: TRBV27; d_gene: TRBD1; abundance: NA; CDR3aa: CASSLSGQVNQPQHF; CDR3nt: TGTGCCAGCAGTTTATCGGGACAGGTGAATCAGCCCCAGCATTTT
j_gene: TRBJ1-5; v_gene: TRBV29-1; d_gene: TRBD1; abundance: NA; CDR3aa: CSVVVSGTGHQPQHF; CDR3nt: TGCAGCGTAGTAGTCTCCGGGACAGGGCATCAGCCCCAGCATTTT